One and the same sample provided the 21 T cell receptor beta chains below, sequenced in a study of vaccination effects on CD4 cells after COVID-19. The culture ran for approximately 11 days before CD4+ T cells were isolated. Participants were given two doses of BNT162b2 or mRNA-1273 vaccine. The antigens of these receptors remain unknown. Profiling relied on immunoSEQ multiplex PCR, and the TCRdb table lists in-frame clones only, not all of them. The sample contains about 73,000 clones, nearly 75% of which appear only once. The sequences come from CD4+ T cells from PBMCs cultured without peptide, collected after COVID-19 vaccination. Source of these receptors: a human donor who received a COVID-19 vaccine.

The CDR3 protein is CASSPLGGMDYGYTF. In DNA, the CDR3 is TGTGCCAGCAGCCCCCTCGGAGGGATGGACTATGGCTACACCTTC. The genes are TRBV11-2 and TRBJ1-2; the D is unclear. The CDR3 extends over 15 amino acids. Trimming removed 5 bases from V and 3 bases from J, with 16 bases in between. CDR1 is SGHAT, CDR2 FQNNGV, per germline.

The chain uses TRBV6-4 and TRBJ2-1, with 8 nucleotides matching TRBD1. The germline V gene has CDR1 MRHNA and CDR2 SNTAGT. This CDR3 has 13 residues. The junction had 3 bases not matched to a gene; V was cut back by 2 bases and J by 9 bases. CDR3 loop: CASSDQQGGEQFF. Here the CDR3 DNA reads TGTGCCAGCAGTGACCAACAGGGGGGTGAGCAGTTCTTC.

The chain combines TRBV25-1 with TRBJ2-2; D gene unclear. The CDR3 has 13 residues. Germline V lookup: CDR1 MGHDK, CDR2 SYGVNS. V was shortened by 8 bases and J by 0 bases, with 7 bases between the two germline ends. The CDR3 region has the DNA TGTGCCAGCTACAGTTCGAACACCGGGGAGCTGTTTTTT. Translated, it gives CASYSSNTGELFF.

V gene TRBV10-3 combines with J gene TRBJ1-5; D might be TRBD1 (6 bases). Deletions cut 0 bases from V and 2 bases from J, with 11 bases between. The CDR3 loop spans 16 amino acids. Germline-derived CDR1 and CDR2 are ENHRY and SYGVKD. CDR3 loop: CAISESRGGGNQPQHF. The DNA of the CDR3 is TGTGCCATCAGTGAGTCGAGAGGGGGTGGCAATCAGCCCCAGCATTTT.

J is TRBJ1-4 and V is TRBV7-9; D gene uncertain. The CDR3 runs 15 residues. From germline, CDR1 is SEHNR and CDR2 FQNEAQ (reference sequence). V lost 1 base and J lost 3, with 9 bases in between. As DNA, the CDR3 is TGTGCCAGCAGCTTAGGGGGAGTATCTAATGAAAAACTGTTTTTT. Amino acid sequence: CASSLGGVSNEKLFF.

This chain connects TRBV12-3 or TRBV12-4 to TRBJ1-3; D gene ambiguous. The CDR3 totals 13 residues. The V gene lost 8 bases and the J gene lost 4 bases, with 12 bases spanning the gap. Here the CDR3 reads CASARAGGNTIYF. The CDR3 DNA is TGTGCCAGCGCTAGGGCCGGGGGAAACACCATATATTTT.

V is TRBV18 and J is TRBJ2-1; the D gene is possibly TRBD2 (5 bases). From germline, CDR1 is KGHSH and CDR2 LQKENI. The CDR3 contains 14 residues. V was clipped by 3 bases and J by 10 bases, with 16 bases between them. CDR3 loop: CASSPLAERREQFF. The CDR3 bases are TGTGCCAGCTCACCCCTGGCAGAGAGGAGGGAGCAGTTCTTC.

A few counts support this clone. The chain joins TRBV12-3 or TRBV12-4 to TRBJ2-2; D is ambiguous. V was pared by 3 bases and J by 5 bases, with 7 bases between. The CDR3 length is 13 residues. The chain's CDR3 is CASSFTRTGELFF. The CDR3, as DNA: TGTGCCAGCAGTTTCACCCGGACCGGGGAGCTGTTTTTT.

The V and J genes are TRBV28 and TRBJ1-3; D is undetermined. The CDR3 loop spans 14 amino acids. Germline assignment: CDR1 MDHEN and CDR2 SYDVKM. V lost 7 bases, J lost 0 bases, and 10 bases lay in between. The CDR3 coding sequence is TGTGCCAGCATAACGCACGGCTCTGGAAACACCATATATTTT. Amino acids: CASITHGSGNTIYF.

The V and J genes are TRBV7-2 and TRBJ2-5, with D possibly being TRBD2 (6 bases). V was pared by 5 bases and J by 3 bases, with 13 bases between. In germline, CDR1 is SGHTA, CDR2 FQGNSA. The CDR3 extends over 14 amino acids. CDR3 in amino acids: CASSADWGEETQYF. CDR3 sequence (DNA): TGTGCCAGCAGCGCCGACTGGGGGGAAGAGACCCAGTACTTC.

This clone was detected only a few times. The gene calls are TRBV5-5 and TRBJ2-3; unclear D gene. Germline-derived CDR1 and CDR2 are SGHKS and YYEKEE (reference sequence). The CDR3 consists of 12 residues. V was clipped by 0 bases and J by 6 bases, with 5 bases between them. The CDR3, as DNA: TGTGCCAGCAGCTTGGAGGCGGATACGCAGTATTTT. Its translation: CASSLEADTQYF.

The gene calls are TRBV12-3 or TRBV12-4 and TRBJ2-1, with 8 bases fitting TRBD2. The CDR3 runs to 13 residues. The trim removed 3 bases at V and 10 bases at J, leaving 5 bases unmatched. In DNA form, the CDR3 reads TGTGCCAGCAGTTTTTCCACGGGAGGGGAGCAGTTCTTC. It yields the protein CASSFSTGGEQFF.

CDR3 sequence reads: CASLGYGYTF. For the CDR3, the DNA is TGTGCCAGCCTCGGCTATGGCTACACCTTC. The V call is TRBV6-6, the J call TRBJ1-2; D remains unclear. Looked up from germline, CDR1 is MNHNY and CDR2 is SVGAGI (reference sequence). This CDR3 comprises 10 residues. V was trimmed by 8 bases and J by 4 bases, leaving 5 bases between them.

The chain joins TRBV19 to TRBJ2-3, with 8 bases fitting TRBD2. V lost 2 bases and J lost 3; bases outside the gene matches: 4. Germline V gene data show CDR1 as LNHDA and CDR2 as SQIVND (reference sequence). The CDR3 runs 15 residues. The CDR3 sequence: CASSIRAGETDTQYF. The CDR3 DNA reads TGTGCCAGTAGTATACGAGCGGGGGAGACAGATACGCAGTATTTT. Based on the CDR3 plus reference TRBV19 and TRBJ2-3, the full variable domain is DGGITQSPKYLFRKEGQNVTLSCEQNLNHDAMYWYRQDPGQGLRLIYYSQIVNDFQKGDIAEGYSVSREKKESFPLTVTSAQKNPTAFYLCASSIRAGETDTQYFGPGTRLTVL.

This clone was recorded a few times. CDR3 bases: TGTGCCAGCAGTTTAACAGGCGGCGGACAGCCCCAGCATTTT. The encoded protein is CASSLTGGGQPQHF. V gene TRBV28 combines with J gene TRBJ1-5, with D possibly TRBD1 on 5 matching bases. Germline V CDR1 and CDR2: MDHEN, SYDVKM. V was shortened by 2 bases and J by 7 bases, with 12 bases between the two germline ends. The CDR3 extends over 14 amino acids.

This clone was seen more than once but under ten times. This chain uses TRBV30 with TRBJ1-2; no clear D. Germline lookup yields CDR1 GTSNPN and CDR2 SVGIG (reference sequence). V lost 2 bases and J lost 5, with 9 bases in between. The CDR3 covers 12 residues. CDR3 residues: CAWSRQRYGYTF. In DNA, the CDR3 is TGTGCCTGGAGTAGGCAGAGGTATGGCTACACCTTC. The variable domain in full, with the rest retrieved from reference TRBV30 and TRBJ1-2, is SQTIHQWPATLVQPVGSPLSLECTVEGTSNPNLYWYRQAAGRGLQLLFYSVGIGQISSEVPQNLSASRPQDRQFILSSKKLLLSDSGFYLCAWSRQRYGYTFGSGTRLTVV.

CDR3 loop: CASSPGGYSYEQYV. In DNA form, the CDR3 reads TGCGCCAGCAGCCCTGGTGGGTACTCCTACGAGCAGTACGTC. The J gene is TRBJ2-7, the V gene TRBV5-1; D gene unclear. Per germline, CDR1 SGHRS and CDR2 YFSETQ. V was cut by 4 bases and J by 0 bases, with 11 bases left in between. The CDR3 sequence is 14 residues long.

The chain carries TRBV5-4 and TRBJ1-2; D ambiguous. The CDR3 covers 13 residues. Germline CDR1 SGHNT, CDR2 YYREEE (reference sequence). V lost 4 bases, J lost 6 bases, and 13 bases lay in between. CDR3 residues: CASSPPSADGYTF. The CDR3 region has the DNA TGTGCCAGCAGCCCGCCGAGTGCAGATGGCTACACCTTC.

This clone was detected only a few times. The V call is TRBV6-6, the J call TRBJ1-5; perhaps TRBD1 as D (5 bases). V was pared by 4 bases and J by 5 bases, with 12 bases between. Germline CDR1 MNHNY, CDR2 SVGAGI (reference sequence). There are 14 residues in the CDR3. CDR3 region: CASSWVGRDQPQHF. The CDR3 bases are TGTGCCAGCAGTTGGGTGGGACGAGATCAGCCCCAGCATTTT.

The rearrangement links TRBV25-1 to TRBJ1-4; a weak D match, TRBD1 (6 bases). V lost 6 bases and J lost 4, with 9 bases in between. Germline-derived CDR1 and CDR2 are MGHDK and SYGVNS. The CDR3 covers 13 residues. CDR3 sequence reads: CASRDRDNEKLFF. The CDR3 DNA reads TGTGCCAGCAGGGACAGAGATAATGAAAAACTGTTTTTT.

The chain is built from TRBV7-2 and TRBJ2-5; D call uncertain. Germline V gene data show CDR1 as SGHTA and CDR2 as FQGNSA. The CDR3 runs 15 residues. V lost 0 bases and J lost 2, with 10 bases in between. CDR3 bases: TGTGCCAGCAGCTTAGCAAATGGAGCTCAAGAGACCCAGTACTTC. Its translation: CASSLANGAQETQYF.